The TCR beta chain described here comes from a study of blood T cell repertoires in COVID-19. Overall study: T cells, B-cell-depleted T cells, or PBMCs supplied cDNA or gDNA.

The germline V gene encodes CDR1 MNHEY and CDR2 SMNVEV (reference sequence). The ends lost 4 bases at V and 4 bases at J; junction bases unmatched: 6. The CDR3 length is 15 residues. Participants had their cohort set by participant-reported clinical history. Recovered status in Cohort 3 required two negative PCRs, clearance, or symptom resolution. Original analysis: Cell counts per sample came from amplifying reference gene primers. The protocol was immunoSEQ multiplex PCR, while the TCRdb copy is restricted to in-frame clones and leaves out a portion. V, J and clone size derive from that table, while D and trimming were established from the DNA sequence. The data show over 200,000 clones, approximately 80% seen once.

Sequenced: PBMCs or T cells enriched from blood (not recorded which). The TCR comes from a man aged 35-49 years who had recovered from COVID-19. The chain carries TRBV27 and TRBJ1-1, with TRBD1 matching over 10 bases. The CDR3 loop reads CASSYRQGAITEAFF. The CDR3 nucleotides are TGTGCCAGCAGTTATCGACAGGGGGCGATCACTGAAGCTTTCTTT.